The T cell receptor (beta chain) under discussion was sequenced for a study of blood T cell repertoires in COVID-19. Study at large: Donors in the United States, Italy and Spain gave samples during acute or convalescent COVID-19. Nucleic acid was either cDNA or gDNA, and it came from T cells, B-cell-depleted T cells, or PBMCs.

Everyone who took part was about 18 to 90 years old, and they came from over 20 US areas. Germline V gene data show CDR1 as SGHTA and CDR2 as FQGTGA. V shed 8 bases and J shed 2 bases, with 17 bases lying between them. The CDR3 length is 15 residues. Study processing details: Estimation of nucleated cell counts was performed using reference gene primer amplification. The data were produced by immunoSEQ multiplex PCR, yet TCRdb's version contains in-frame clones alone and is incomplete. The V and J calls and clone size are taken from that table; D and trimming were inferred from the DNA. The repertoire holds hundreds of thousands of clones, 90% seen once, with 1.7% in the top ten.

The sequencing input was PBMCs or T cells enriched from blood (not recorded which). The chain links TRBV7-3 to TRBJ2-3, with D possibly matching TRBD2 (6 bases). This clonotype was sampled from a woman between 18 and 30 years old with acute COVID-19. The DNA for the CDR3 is TGTGCCAGCCGGAAGGGTAGCGGTACCACAGATACGCAGTATTTT. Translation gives CASRKGSGTTDTQYF.